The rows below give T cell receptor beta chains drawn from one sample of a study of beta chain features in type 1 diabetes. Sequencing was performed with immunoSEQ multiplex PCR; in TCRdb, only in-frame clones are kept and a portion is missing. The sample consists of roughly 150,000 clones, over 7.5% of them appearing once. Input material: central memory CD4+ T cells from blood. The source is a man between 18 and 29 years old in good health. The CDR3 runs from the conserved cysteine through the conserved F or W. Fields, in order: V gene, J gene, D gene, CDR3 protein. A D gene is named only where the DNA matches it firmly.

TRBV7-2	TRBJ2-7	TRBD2	CASSWTGTSGGASEQYF
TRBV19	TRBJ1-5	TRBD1	CASSTGQTSNQPQHF
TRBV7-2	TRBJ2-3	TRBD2	CASSLGPSGASTDTQYF
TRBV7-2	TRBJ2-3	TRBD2	CASSSQSGGDPDTQYF
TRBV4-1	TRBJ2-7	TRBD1	CASSKRGNIRTGISYEQYF
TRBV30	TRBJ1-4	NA	CAWDRRSNEKLFF
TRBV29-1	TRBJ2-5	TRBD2	CSVGASGGTGTQYF
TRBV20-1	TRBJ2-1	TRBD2	CSARGTSEQFF
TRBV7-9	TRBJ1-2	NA	CASSLDGVAYGYTF
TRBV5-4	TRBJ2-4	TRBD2	CASSSDTSGRSLAKNIQYF
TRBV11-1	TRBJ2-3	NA	CASSGLYSTDTQYF
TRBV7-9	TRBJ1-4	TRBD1	CASSIRQGWSEKLFF
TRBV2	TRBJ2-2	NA	CASSESGHLTGELFF
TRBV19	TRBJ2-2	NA	CASSIGGLDTGELFF
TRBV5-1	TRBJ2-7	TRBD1	CASSLGRQGAGEQYF
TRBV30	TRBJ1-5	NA	CAWSVLGGSNQPQHF
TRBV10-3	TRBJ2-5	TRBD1	CAISRGLEETQYF
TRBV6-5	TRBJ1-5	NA	CASSYGGSNQPQHF
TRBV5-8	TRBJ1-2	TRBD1	CASSLPGQASFYGYTF
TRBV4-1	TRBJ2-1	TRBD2	CASSQDLQRGVYNEQFF
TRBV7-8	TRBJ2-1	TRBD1	CASSASGTGFGEQFF